The rows below give T cell receptor beta chains drawn from one sample of a study of T cells in Graves' hyperthyroidism and ophthalmopathy. TCRdb recomputed calls from the multiplex PCR reads with MiXCR, one row per CDR3 protein. The sample lists about 500,000 distinct CDR3 sequences, about 46% occurring once. Sequenced sample: peripheral blood or thyroid tissue (not recorded which). The receptor set was obtained from an adult woman with Graves' disease, either hyperthyroidism or ophthalmopathy (not recorded which). The CDR3 runs from the conserved cysteine through the conserved F or W. The D gene is left open where the match is weak. Some rows mark clone size as missing; the rest say once, few, many or name a class of expanded clone.

V: TRBV11-3
size: many
J: TRBJ1-1
D: NA
CDR3: CASSPTRDTEAFF
DNA: TGTGCCAGCAGCCCCACACGCGACACTGAAGCTTTCTTT

V: TRBV20-1
size: NA
J: TRBJ1-2
D: NA
CDR3: CSASGGADGYTF
DNA: TGCAGTGCTAGCGGGGGCGCCGATGGCTACACCTTC

V: TRBV20-1
size: many
J: TRBJ1-1
D: NA
CDR3: CSANRGLNIEAFF
DNA: TGCAGTGCTAACCGGGGTCTGAATATTGAAGCTTTCTTT

V: TRBV29-1
size: few
J: TRBJ2-3
D: NA
CDR3: CSVEDTWTDTQYF
DNA: TGCAGCGTTGAAGATACCTGGACAGATACGCAGTATTTT

V: TRBV29-1
size: NA
J: TRBJ2-7
D: TRBD2
CDR3: CSVECGTSNYEQYF
DNA: TGCAGCGTTGAGTGCGGGACTAGCAACTACGAGCAGTACTTC

V: TRBV10-3
size: NA
J: TRBJ2-5
D: NA
CDR3: CAIRGRETQYF
DNA: TGTGCCATCAGGGGACGAGAGACCCAGTACTTC

V: TRBV25-1
size: few
J: TRBJ2-3
D: NA
CDR3: CASSASLQALHTDTQYF
DNA: TGTGCCAGCAGTGCTAGCCTCCAGGCTTTACACACAGATACGCAGTATTTT

V: TRBV2
size: many
J: TRBJ1-6
D: NA
CDR3: CASTGQSSYNSPLHF
DNA: TGTGCCAGCACTGGCCAGAGCTCCTATAATTCACCCCTCCACTTT

V: TRBV9
size: NA
J: TRBJ1-2
D: TRBD1
CDR3: CASTRDSGSYTF
DNA: TGTGCCAGCACCAGGGACAGCGGCAGCTACACCTTC

V: TRBV13
size: NA
J: TRBJ1-4
D: NA
CDR3: CASSLDGTKLFF
DNA: TGTGCCAGCAGTCTAGATGGGACTAAACTGTTTTTT

V: TRBV2
size: NA
J: TRBJ1-2
D: NA
CDR3: CASRAGDGYTF
DNA: TGTGCCAGCAGGGCAGGGGATGGCTACACCTTC

V: TRBV9
size: NA
J: TRBJ2-5
D: NA
CDR3: CASSVGDEPSGQYF
DNA: TGTGCCAGCAGCGTAGGTGATGAGCCGTCGGGCCAGTACTTC

V: TRBV30
size: NA
J: TRBJ1-2
D: TRBD1
CDR3: CAWGDRAYGYTF
DNA: TGTGCCTGGGGGGACAGGGCCTATGGCTACACCTTC

V: TRBV7-9
size: many
J: TRBJ1-1
D: NA
CDR3: CASSSGGVMNTEAFF
DNA: TGTGCCAGCAGCTCTGGTGGGGTTATGAACACTGAAGCTTTCTTT

V: TRBV29-1
size: few
J: TRBJ1-2
D: NA
CDR3: CSVVVLSWRGGNGYTF
DNA: TGCAGCGTTGTGGTTTTATCGTGGAGGGGAGGGAATGGCTACACCTTC

V: TRBV2
size: many
J: TRBJ1-1
D: NA
CDR3: CASRPDGNTEAFF
DNA: TGTGCCAGCAGACCCGACGGGAACACTGAAGCTTTCTTT

V: TRBV2
size: many
J: TRBJ2-7
D: NA
CDR3: CASSERWDTPSYEQYF
DNA: TGTGCCAGCAGTGAAAGGTGGGACACCCCCTCCTACGAGCAGTACTTC

V: TRBV10-3
size: NA
J: TRBJ2-5
D: NA
CDR3: CAISESGQSMETQYF
DNA: TGTGCCATCAGTGAGTCAGGACAAAGTATGGAGACCCAGTACTTC

V: TRBV6-6
size: NA
J: TRBJ2-2
D: TRBD2
CDR3: CASSRTSGSPRELFF
DNA: TGTGCCAGCAGTAGGACTAGCGGGAGCCCCAGGGAGCTGTTTTTT

V: TRBV20-1
size: NA
J: TRBJ2-5
D: TRBD2
CDR3: CSAIAGGETQYF
DNA: TGCAGTGCTATTGCGGGAGGGGAGACCCAGTACTTC